The rows below give T cell receptor beta chains drawn from one sample of a study of blood T cell repertoires in COVID-19. Here immunoSEQ multiplex PCR was the method, and the copy in TCRdb shows in-frame clones only, minus some. The data contain over 400,000 clones, 80% to 90% of them singletons. The specimen sequenced was peripheral blood. Every receptor here comes from a human donor in a cohort sampled during active COVID-19. The CDR3 runs from the conserved cysteine through the conserved F or W. A D gene is named only where the DNA matches it firmly. Clone size, where shown, is once, few, many, or a class for clones that have expanded.

>TRBV12-3/TRBV12-4|TRBJ1-1|once|NA
CASSYTDRVEAFF
TGTGCCAGCAGTTACACCGACCGGGTTGAAGCTTTCTTT
>TRBV19|TRBJ1-5|NA|TRBD1
CASRPGTGSNQPQHF
TGTGCCAGTAGGCCCGGGACAGGTAGCAATCAGCCCCAGCATTTT
>TRBV28|TRBJ2-7|NA|TRBD1
CASSPGQAPAYEQYF
TGTGCCAGCAGTCCCGGACAGGCCCCTGCCTACGAGCAGTACTTC
>TRBV2|TRBJ2-5|NA|NA
CASSFSGGQETQYF
TGTGCCAGCAGCTTCAGTGGGGGGCAAGAGACCCAGTACTTC
>TRBV4-3|TRBJ2-1|NA|TRBD2
CASSQDIGGGRRYNEQFF
TGCGCCAGCAGCCAAGATATCGGAGGCGGGAGGCGTTACAATGAGCAGTTCTTC
>TRBV6-5|TRBJ1-1|NA|NA
CASRVDRNTEAFF
TGTGCCAGCAGAGTGGACAGAAACACTGAAGCTTTCTTT
>TRBV15|TRBJ1-4|NA|NA
CATSSIGQWDEKLFF
TGTGCCACCAGCAGTATCGGACAGTGGGACGAAAAACTGTTTTTT
>TRBV12-3/TRBV12-4|TRBJ2-7|NA|NA
CASSLVADEQYF
TGTGCCAGCAGTTTAGTGGCGGACGAGCAGTACTTC
>TRBV19|TRBJ2-1|once|TRBD2
CASIPTSGRAGNYNEQFF
TGTGCCAGTATCCCGACTAGCGGGAGGGCCGGAAACTACAATGAGCAGTTCTTC
>TRBV7-7|TRBJ2-1|NA|TRBD2
CASSSGLAMYNEQFF
TGTGCTAGCAGTTCCGGACTAGCGATGTACAATGAGCAGTTCTTC
>TRBV3-1/TRBV3-2|TRBJ1-3|once|NA
CASSELYSGNTIYF
TGTGCCAGCAGCGAACTCTACTCTGGAAACACCATATATTTT
>TRBV28|TRBJ2-1|NA|TRBD1
CASSGPGQYDEQFF
TGTGCCAGCAGTGGCCCGGGACAGTACGATGAGCAGTTCTTC
>TRBV6-2/TRBV6-3|TRBJ2-7|NA|TRBD2
CASSYPSGLAGEDEQYF
TGTGCCAGCAGTTACCCTTCTGGACTAGCGGGAGAGGACGAGCAGTACTTC
>TRBV18|TRBJ1-2|NA|NA
CASSPDTVEGYTF
TGTGCCAGCTCACCGGACACCGTAGAGGGCTACACCTTC
>TRBV6-5|TRBJ1-2|NA|NA
CASSRTRDKYGYTF
TGTGCCAGCAGCCGCACCCGGGACAAATATGGCTACACCTTC
>TRBV19|TRBJ1-2|NA|TRBD1
CASSDSGTGGSYGYTF
TGTGCCAGTAGCGACTCCGGGACAGGGGGTAGCTATGGCTACACCTTC
>TRBV10-3|TRBJ2-7|NA|NA
CAPNTYEQYF
TGTGCCCCCAACACCTACGAGCAGTACTTC
>TRBV4-1|TRBJ2-2|NA|NA
CASSPSGTGELFF
TGCGCCAGCTCCCCGAGCGGAACCGGGGAGCTGTTTTTT
>TRBV4-1|TRBJ1-4|NA|NA
CASSQEPTREKLFF
TGCGCCAGCAGCCAAGAACCGACTCGTGAAAAACTGTTTTTT
>TRBV19|TRBJ2-2|NA|NA
CASSIGFRNTGELFF
TGTGCCAGTAGTATAGGATTCAGGAACACCGGGGAGCTGTTTTTT
>TRBV30|TRBJ1-2|NA|NA
CAWRPGGGYTF
TGTGCCTGGAGGCCGGGCGGGGGCTACACCTTC
>TRBV29-1|TRBJ2-6|NA|TRBD1
CSVEDRGTGLSSSGANVLTF
TGCAGCGTTGAAGATCGCGGGACAGGGCTCTCTAGCTCTGGGGCCAACGTCCTGACTTTC
>TRBV24-1|TRBJ1-5|NA|TRBD1
CATSGGTGDQPQHF
TGTGCCACCAGTGGTGGGACAGGAGATCAGCCCCAGCATTTT
>TRBV27|TRBJ1-6|NA|TRBD1
CASSAEGQINSPLHF
TGTGCCAGCAGCGCAGAGGGACAGATCAATTCACCCCTCCACTTT
>TRBV3-1/TRBV3-2|TRBJ2-5|NA|TRBD2
CASSQDPAGGLQETQYF
TGTGCCAGCAGCCAAGATCCAGCGGGAGGCCTCCAAGAGACCCAGTACTTC